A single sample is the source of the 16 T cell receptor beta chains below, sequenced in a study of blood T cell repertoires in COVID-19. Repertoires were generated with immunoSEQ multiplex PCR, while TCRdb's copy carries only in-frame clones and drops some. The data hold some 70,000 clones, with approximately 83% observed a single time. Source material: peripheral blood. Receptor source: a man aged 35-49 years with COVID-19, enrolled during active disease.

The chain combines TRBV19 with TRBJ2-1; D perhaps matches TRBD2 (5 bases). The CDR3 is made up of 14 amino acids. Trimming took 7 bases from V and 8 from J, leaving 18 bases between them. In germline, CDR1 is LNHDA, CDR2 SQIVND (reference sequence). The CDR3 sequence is CASNPGNRVDEQFF. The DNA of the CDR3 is TGTGCCAGTAACCCGGGGAATCGGGTAGATGAGCAGTTCTTC.

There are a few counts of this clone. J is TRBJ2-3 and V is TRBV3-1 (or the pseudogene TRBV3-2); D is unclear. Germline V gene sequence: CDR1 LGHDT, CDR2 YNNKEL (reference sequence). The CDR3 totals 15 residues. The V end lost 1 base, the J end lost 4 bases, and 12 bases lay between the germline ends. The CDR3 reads CASSQARYGADTQYF. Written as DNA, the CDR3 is TGTGCCAGCAGCCAAGCTAGGTACGGTGCAGATACGCAGTATTTT.

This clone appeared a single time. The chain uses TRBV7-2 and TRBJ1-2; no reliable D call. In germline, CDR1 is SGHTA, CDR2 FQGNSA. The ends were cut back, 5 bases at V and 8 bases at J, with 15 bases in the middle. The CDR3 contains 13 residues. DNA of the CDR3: TGTGCCAGCAGCACTCGATTCCGTTGGGGCTACACCTTC. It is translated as CASSTRFRWGYTF.

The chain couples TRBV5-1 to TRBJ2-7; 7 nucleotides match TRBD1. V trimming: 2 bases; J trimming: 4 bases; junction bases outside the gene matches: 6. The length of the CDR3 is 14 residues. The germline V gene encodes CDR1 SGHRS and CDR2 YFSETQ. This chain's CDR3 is CASSFPGTAYEQYF. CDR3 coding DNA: TGCGCCAGCAGCTTCCCCGGGACAGCTTACGAGCAGTACTTC.

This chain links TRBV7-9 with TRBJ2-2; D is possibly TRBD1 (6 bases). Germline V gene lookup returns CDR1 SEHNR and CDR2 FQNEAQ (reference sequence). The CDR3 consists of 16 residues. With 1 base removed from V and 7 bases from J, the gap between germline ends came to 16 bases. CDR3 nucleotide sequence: TGTGCCAGCAGCTTAGTCCTTCCGGGACAAGGCGGGGAGCTGTTTTTT. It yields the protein CASSLVLPGQGGELFF. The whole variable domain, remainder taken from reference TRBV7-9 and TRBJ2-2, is DTGVSQNPRHKITKRGQNVTFRCDPISEHNRLYWYRQTLGQGPEFLTYFQNEAQLEKSRLLSDRFSAERPKGSFSTLEIQRTEQGDSAMYLCASSLVLPGQGGELFFGEGSRLTVL.

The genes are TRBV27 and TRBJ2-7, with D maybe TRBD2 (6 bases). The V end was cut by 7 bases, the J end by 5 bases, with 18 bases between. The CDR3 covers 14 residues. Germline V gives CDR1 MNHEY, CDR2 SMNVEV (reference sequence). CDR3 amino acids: CASTTSSLSHEQYF. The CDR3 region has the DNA TGTGCCAGCACCACTAGCTCATTAAGCCACGAGCAGTACTTC.

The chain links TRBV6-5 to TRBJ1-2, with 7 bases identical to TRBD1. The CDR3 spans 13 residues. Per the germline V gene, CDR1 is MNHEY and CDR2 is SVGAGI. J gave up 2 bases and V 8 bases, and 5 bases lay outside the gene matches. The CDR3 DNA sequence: TGTGCCAGCTTGAGGGGGCCCAACTATGGCTACACCTTC. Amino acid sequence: CASLRGPNYGYTF.

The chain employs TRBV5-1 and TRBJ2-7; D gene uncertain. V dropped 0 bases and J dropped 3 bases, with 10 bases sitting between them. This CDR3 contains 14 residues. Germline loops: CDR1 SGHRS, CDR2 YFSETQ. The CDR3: CASSLEPYVYEQYF. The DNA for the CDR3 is TGCGCCAGCAGCTTGGAACCCTACGTCTACGAGCAGTACTTC.

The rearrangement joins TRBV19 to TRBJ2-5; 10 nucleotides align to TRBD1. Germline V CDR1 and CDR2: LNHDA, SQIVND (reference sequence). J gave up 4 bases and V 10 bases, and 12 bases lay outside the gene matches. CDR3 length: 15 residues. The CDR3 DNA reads TGTGCCACCACCTCCGGGACAGGGGTGGTAGAGACCCAGTACTTC. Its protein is CATTSGTGVVETQYF.

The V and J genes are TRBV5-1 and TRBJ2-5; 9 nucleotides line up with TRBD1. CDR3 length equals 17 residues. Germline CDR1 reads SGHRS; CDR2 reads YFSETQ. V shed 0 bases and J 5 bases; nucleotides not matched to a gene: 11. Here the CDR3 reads CASSLASGTGSYETQYF. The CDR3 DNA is TGCGCCAGCAGCTTGGCTTCAGGGACAGGGTCTTACGAGACCCAGTACTTC.

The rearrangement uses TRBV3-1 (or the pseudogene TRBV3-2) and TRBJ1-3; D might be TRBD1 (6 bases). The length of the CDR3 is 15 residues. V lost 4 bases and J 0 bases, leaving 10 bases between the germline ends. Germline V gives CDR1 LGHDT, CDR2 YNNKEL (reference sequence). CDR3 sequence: CASSLRGHSGNTIYF. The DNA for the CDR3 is TGTGCCAGCAGCCTCAGGGGCCACTCTGGAAACACCATATATTTT.

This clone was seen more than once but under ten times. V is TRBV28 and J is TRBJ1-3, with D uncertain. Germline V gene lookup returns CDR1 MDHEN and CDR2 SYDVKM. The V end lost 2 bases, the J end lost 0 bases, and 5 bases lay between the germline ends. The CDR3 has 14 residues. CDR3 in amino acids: CASSLQVSGNTIYF. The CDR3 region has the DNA TGTGCCAGCAGTTTACAGGTCTCTGGAAACACCATATATTTT.

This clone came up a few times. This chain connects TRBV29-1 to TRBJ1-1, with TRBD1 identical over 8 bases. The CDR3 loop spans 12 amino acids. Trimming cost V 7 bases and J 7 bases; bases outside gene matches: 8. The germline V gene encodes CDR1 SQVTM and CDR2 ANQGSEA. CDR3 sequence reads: CSAAGGADEAFF. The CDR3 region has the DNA TGCAGCGCTGCAGGGGGCGCCGATGAAGCTTTCTTT. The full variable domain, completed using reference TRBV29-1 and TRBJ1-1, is SAVISQKPSRDICQRGTSLTIQCQVDSQVTMMFWYRQQPGQSLTLIATANQGSEATYESGFVIDKFPISRPNLTFSTLTVSNMSPEDSSIYLCSAAGGADEAFFGQGTRLTVV.

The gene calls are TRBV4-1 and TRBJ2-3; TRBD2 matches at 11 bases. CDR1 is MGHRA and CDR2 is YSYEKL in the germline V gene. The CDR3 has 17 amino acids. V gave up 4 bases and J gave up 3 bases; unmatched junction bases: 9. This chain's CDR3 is CASSLPPASGGTDTQYF. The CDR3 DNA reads TGCGCCAGCAGCCTACCCCCGGCTAGCGGGGGGACAGATACGCAGTATTTT.

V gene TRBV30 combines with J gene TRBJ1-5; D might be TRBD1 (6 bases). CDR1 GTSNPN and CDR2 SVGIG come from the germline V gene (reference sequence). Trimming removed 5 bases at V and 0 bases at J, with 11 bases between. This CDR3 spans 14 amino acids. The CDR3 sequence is CAWDRTNSNQPQHF. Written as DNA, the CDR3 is TGTGCCTGGGACAGGACGAATAGCAATCAGCCCCAGCATTTT.

The CDR3 bases are TGTGCCAGCAGTTACCAGGGCCTCAGTGGCTACACCTTC. This sequence encodes CASSYQGLSGYTF. The genes are TRBV12-3 or TRBV12-4 and TRBJ1-2, with D perhaps TRBD1 (5 bases). This CDR3 contains 13 residues. Trimming left V 4 bases short and J 7 bases short, with 13 bases between.